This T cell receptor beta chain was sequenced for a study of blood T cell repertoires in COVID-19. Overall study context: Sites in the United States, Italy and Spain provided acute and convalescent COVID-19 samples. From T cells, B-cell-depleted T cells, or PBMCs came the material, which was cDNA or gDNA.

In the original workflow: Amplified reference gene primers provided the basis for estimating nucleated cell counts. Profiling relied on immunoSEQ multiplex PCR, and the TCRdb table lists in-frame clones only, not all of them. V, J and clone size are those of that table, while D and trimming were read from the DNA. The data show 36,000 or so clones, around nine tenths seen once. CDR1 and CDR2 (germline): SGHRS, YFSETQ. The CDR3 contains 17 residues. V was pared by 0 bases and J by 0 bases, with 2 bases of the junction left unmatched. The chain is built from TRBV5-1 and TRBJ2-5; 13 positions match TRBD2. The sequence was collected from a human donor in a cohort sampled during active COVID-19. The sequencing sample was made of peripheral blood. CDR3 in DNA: TGCGCCAGCAGCTTGGGAGGACTAGCGGGGGACCAAGAGACCCAGTACTTC. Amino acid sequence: CASSLGGLAGDQETQYF. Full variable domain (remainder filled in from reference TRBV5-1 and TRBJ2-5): KAGVTQTPRYLIKTRGQQVTLSCSPISGHRSVSWYQQTPGQGLQFLFEYFSETQRNKGNFPGRFSGRQFSNSRSEMNVSTLELGDSALYLCASSLGGLAGDQETQYFGPGTRLLVL.